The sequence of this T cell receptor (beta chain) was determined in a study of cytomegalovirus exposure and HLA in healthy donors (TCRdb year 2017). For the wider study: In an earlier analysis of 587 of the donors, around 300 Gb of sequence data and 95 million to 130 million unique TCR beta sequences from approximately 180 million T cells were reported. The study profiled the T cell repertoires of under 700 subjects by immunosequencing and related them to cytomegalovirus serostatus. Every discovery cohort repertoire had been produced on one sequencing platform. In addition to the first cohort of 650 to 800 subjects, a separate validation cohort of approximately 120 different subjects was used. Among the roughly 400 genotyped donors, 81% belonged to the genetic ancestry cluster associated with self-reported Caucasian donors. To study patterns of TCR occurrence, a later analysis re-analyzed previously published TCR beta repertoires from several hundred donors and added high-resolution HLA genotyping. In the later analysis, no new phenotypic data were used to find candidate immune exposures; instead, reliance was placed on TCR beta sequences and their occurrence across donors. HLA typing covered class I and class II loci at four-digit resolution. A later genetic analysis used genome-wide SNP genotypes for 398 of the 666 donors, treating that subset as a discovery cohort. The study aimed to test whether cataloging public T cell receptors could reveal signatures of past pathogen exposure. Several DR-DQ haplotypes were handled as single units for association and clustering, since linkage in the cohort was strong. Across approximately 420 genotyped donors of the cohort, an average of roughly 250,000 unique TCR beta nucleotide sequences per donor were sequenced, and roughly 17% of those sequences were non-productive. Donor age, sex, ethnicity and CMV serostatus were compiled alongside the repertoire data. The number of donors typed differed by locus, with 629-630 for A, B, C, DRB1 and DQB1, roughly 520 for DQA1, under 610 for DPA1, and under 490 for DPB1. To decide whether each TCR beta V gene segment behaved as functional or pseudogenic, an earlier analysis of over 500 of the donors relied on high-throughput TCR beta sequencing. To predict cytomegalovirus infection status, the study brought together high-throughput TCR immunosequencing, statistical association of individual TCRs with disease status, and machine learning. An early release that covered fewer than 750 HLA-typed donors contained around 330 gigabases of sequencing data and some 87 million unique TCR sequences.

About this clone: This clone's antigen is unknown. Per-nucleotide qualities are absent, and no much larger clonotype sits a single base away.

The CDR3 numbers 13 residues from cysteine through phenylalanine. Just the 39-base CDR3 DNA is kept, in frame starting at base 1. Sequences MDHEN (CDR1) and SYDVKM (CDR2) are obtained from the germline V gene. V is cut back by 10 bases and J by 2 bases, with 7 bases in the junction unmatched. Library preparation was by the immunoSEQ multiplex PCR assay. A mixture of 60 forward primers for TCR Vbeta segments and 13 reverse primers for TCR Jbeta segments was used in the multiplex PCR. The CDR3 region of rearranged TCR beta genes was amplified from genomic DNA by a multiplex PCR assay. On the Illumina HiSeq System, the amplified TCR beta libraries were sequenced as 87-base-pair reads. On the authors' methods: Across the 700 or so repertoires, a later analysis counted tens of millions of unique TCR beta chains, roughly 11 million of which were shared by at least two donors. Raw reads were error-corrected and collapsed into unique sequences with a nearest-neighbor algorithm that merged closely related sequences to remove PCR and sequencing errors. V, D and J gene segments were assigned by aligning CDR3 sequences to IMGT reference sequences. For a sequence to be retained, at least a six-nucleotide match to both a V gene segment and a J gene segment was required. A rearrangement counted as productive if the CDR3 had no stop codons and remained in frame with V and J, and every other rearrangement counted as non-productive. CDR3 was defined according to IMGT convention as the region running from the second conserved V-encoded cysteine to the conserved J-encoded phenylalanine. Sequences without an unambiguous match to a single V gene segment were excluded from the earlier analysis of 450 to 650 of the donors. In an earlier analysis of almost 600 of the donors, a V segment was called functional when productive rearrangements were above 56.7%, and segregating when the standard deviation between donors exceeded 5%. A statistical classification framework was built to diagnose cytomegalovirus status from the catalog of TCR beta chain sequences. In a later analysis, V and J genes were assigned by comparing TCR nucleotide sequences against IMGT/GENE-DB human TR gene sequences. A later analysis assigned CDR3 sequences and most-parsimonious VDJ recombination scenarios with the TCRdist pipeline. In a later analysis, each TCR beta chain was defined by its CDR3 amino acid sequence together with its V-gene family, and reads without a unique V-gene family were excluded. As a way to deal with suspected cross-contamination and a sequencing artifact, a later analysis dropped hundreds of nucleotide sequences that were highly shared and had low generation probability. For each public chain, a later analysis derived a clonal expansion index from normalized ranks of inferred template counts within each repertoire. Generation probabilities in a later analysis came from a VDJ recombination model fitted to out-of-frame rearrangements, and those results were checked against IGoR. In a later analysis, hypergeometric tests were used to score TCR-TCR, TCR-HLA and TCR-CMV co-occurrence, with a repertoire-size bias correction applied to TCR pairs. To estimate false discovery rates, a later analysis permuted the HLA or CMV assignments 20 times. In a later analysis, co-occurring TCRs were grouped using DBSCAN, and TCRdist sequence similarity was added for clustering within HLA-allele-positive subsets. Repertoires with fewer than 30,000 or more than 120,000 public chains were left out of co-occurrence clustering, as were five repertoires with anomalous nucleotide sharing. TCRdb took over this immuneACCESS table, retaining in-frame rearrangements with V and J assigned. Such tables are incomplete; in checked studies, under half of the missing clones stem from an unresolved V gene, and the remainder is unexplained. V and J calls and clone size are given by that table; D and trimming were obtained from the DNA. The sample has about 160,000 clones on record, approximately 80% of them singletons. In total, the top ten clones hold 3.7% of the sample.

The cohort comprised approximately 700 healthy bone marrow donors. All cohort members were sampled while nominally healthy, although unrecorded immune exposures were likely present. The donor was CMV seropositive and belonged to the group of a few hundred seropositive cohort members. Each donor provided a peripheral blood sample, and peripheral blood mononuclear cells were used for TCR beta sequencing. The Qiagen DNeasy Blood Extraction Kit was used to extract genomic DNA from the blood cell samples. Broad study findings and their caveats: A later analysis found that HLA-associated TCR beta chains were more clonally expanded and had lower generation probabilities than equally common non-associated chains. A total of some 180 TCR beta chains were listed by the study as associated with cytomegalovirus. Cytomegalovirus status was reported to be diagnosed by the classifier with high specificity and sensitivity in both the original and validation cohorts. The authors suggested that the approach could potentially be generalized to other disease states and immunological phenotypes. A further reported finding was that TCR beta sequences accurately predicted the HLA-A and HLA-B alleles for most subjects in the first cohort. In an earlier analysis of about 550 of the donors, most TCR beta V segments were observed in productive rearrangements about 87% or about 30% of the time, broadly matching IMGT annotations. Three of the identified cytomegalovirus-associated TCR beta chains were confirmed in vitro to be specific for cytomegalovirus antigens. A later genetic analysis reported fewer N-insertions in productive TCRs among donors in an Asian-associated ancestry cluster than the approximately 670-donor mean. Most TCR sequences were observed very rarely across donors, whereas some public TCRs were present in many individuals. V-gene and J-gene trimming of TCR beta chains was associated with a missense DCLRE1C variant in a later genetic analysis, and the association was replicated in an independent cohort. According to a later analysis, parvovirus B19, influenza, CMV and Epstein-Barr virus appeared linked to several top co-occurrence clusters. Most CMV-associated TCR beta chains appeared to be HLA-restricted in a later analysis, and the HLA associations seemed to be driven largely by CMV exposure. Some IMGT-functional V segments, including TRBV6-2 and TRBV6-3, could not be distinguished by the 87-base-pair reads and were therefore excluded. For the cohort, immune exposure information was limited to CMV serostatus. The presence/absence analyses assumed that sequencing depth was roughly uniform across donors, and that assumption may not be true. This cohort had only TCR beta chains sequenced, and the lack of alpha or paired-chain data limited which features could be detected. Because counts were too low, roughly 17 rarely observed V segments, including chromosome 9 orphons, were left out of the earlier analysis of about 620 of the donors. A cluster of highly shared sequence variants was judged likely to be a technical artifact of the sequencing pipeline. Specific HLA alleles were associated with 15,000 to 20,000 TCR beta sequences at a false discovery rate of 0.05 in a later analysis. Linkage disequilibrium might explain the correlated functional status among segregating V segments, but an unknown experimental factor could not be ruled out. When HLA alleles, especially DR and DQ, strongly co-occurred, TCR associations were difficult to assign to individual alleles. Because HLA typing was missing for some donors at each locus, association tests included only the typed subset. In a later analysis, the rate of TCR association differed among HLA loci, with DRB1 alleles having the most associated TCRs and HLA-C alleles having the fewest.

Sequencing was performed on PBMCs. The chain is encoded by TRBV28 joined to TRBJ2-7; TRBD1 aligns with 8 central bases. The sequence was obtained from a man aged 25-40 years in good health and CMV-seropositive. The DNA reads TGTGCCACCAACCCGGGACAGGCCTACGAGCAGTACTTC. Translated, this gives CATNPGQAYEQYF.